The TCR beta chain under discussion was sequenced for a study of OX40 agonist ivuxolimab in advanced cancers. About the research overall: Each dose-escalation patient presented with hepatocellular carcinoma, melanoma, renal cell or head and neck cancer.

Germline CDR1 and CDR2: SGDLS and YYNGEE. V was clipped by 1 base and J by 4 bases, with 11 bases between them. CDR3 length: 15 amino acids. Points on this clone: What it binds is unknown.

Using immunoSEQ multiplex PCR, the repertoire was profiled, and TCRdb retains in-frame clones only, with some absent. The table lists fewer than 85,000 clones, roughly 83% of them singletons. General study results and limits: Compared with CD4+, CD8+ T cells on average had more expanded clones.

Patients who had autoimmune disease history or got systemic immunosuppression were left out. V usage is TRBV9 and J usage is TRBJ1-4; TRBD1 might be the D (5 bases). This receptor was obtained from an adult with an advanced solid tumor such as melanoma, head and neck, liver or kidney cancer. The input for sequencing was CD4+ or CD8+ T cells sorted from blood, taken in a trial of the OX40 agonist ivuxolimab. The CDR3 sequence is CASSVRDGLNEKLFF. DNA for the CDR3: TGTGCCAGCAGCGTACGGGACGGTCTTAATGAAAAACTGTTTTTT.